The entry that follows covers one TCR beta chain sequence. Its recognized antigen is unknown. Within one base of it there is no much larger clone, and no base qualities were kept. The sample originates from a study of vaccination and CD4 T cells after COVID-19 (dated by TCRdb to 2021 to 2024). For the wider study: Convalescent patients had a positive SARS-CoV-2 result on nasal swab PCR, and of these patients, some ten had mild disease and one had severe disease. The convalescent cohort comprised six males and four females, including two Hispanic individuals, seven Caucasians, two Asians and one multiracial person. Two doses of either the Pfizer-BioNTech BNT162b2 vaccine (n=8) or the Moderna mRNA-1273 vaccine (n=2) were administered to participants. Post-COVID blood samples from convalescent patients were collected a median of about 100 days after diagnosis, with a range of roughly 30 to 170 days. Post-vaccine blood samples were obtained a median of around 74 days after the second vaccine dose, with a range of 14 to 241 days. Control cultures used a CEFX viral epitope pool as positive control, an HIV-1 Nef peptide pool as negative control, or no peptide. The cultures were stimulated with overlapping spike peptide pools from SARS-CoV-2 and from the common cold coronaviruses HCoV-NL63, HCoV-OC43 and HCoV-229E. In 10 COVID-19 convalescent patients and 4 infection-naive healthy vaccine recipients, the spike-specific CD4+ TCR repertoire before mRNA vaccination was compared with the repertoire after mRNA vaccination. What the research found in general, with its limitations: Only a relatively small number of convalescent patients were included in the study, and early timepoints following natural infection were not analyzed. Nearly all vaccine-specific clones in convalescent patients (304 of 307) were mono-reactive for SARS-CoV-2 spike rather than cross-reactive with common cold coronaviruses. An increase in the median number of SARS-CoV-2-reactive clonotypes from approximately 23 after infection to some 40 after vaccination was observed, but the change was not found to be significant. In convalescent patients, a median around 83% of post-vaccine SARS-CoV-2-reactive clones were detected only after vaccination, and vaccine-specific priming was suggested by this finding.

The CDR3 runs 13 residues from the cysteine to the phenylalanine. Of the read, only the CDR3 DNA is kept; its 39 bases are in frame from base 1. The V end gives up 5 bases and the J end 2 bases, leaving 5 bases in the junction not matched to a gene. CDR1 and CDR2, looked up from the germline V gene (reference sequence), are DFQATT and SNEGSKA. The sample's treatment or condition label is to be understood as: roughly nine-day PBMC culture with coronavirus spike peptide pools or control peptides (ViraFEST assay). To expand antigen-specific T cells with peptide pools and then pick out the expanded clonotypes through TCR sequencing, the study relied on the ViraFEST assay. The positive SARS-CoV-2 PCR tests of the convalescent patients were dated from March to December 2020, before the Alpha, Beta and Delta variants emerged in the United States. PBMCs were cultured at under 2.5 million per well in IMDM supplemented with roughly 5% human AB serum and around 10 IU/ml IL-2, with 10 ug/ml peptide pools added. On days 3 and 7, half of the culture medium was replaced with fresh IL-2-containing medium. After 10 to 11 days of culture, CD4+ T cells were isolated by negative selection using the EasySep CD4+ T cell isolation kit. Ficoll-Paque Plus gradient centrifugation was used to isolate PBMCs from whole blood, and the isolated PBMCs were then either used fresh or cryopreserved at -140C. Each culture condition was generally run in triplicate wells.

Library preparation employed PCR. DNA from cultured CD4+ T cells underwent TCR sequencing with the Oncomine TCR Beta short-read assay at the Johns Hopkins FTIC core. Genomic DNA was extracted from the cultured CD4+ T cells with the QIAamp micro DNA kit. Oncomine TCR Beta libraries from cultured CD4+ T cells were pooled with unique dual indexes and sequenced on an Illumina iSeq 100. The authors' pipeline ran thus. Non-productive sequences were removed, and CDR3s not starting with C, not ending with F or W, or shorter than 7 amino acids were discarded. Antigen-specific clonotypes were identified using the MANAFEST web application through comparison of peptide-stimulated wells with reference and other culture wells. For a clone to be called positive, the clone needed an FDR below 0.05, an odds ratio above 5, and a productive frequency above 0.1% in at least two of three replicate wells. A clonotype was classed as cross-reactive if the clonotype showed significant expansion both in SARS-CoV-2 spike wells and in at least one common cold coronavirus spike condition. Levenshtein distances (stringdist) and unrooted phylogenetic trees (ape) in R version 3.6.1 were used to assess CDR3 homology. The raw public reads went through TCRdb reprocessing: fastp at Q25, MiXCR clone calling, in-frame beta chains kept. For every CDR3 protein sequence, its rows merge into one entry that carries the most common genes and DNA. In this record, the V and J calls reflect TCRdb's handling and not the investigators' own analysis. This sample holds about 7,000 distinct CDR3 sequences; around 79% were observed only once. Jointly, the top ten make up approximately 15% of the sample.

The sequencing input was CD4+ T cells from blood, cultured in vitro. The receptor comes from a human donor who had recovered from COVID-19. The chain joins TRBV20-1 to TRBJ1-2, with 7 junctional bases fitting TRBD1. The CDR3 has the sequence CSALTGTNYGYTF. The DNA sequence reads TGCAGTGCTTTGACAGGGACCAACTATGGCTACACCTTC.